Given below is one T cell receptor (beta chain) in context. This sample is drawn from a study of blood T cell repertoires in COVID-19. Germline V CDR1 and CDR2: SNHLY, FYNNEI. The CDR3 consists of 14 residues. V dropped 6 bases and J dropped 2 bases, with 10 bases sitting between them. Libraries were prepared by immunoSEQ multiplex PCR; TCRdb keeps only in-frame clonotypes and omits some of them. The table records under 40,000 clones, around 96% of them present only once. The clonotype comes from a human donor with active COVID-19. The donor label of this sample is uncertain. J is TRBJ2-2 and V is TRBV2; D unclear. Sequenced sample: peripheral blood. The CDR3 region has the DNA TGTGCCAGCAGACTCCTCCAAAACACCGGGGAGCTGTTTTTT. This codes for CASRLLQNTGELFF.